The 19 T cell receptor beta chains below were found in one sample sequenced in a study of blood T cell repertoires in COVID-19. The table came from immunoSEQ multiplex PCR; TCRdb's copy has only in-frame clones and leaves some out. The sample shows around 170,000 clones, roughly 70% of them seen only once. The sample was peripheral blood. All receptors derive from an elderly woman with acute or convalescent COVID-19.

The CDR3 here is CATSDGQLWQETQYF. The CDR3 DNA reads TGTGCCACCAGTGATGGACAGCTTTGGCAAGAGACCCAGTACTTC. The genes are TRBV24-1 and TRBJ2-5, with a possible D match to TRBD1 (6 bases). The CDR3 length is 15 residues. The V end lost 3 bases, the J end lost 2 bases, and 12 bases lay between the germline ends. CDR1 is KGHDR and CDR2 is SFDVKD in the germline V gene.

The chain links TRBV2 to TRBJ1-4; 8 bases agree with TRBD1. The CDR3 is 17 residues long. Germline V gene sequence: CDR1 SNHLY, CDR2 FYNNEI. V was pared by 6 bases and J by 0 bases, with 9 bases of the junction left unmatched. The CDR3: CASRGPQGAATNEKLFF. CDR3 bases: TGTGCCAGCAGAGGACCGCAGGGGGCCGCAACTAATGAAAAACTGTTTTTT.

The gene calls are TRBV5-1 and TRBJ2-2, with 8 bases that match TRBD2. The CDR3 length is 14 residues. The germline V gene encodes CDR1 SGHRS and CDR2 YFSETQ. Trimming at V came to 5 bases and at J to 5 bases, leaving 5 bases not matched to a gene. The CDR3 DNA reads as TGCGCCAGCAGGGAGCGGGAGCGGACCGGGGAGCTGTTTTTT. This encodes CASRERERTGELFF. Drawing the rest from reference TRBV5-1 and TRBJ2-2, the complete variable domain is KAGVTQTPRYLIKTRGQQVTLSCSPISGHRSVSWYQQTPGQGLQFLFEYFSETQRNKGNFPGRFSGRQFSNSRSEMNVSTLELGDSALYLCASRERERTGELFFGEGSRLTVL.

The chain carries TRBV19 and TRBJ2-4, with TRBD1 identical over 9 bases. Trimming removed 6 bases from V and 1 base from J; junction bases left unmatched: 13. Germline V gives CDR1 LNHDA, CDR2 SQIVND (reference sequence). This CDR3 has 18 amino acids. CDR3: CASRNRGRLTTAKNIQYF. CDR3 DNA: TGTGCCAGTAGGAACAGGGGGCGCTTGACTACCGCCAAAAACATTCAGTACTTC.

V is TRBV5-1 and J is TRBJ2-7, with 10 bases identical to TRBD2. Trimming removed 0 bases from V and 5 bases from J; junction bases left unmatched: 8. The CDR3 totals 16 residues. Germline CDR1 and CDR2: SGHRS and YFSETQ. For the CDR3, the DNA is TGCGCCAGCAGCTTGGAACTAGCGGGGCCCTCGGACGAGCAGTACTTC. Its translation is CASSLELAGPSDEQYF.

The J gene is TRBJ2-1, the V gene TRBV5-6; the D gene is possibly TRBD2 (7 bases). The V end was cut by 1 base, the J end by 9 bases, with 17 bases between. The germline CDR1 and CDR2 sequences are SGHDT and YYEEEE. The CDR3 runs to 15 residues. The DNA of the CDR3 is TGTGCCAGCAGCTTGTCCCCAGGGAGGGGGAGTGAGCAGTTCTTC. Translated: CASSLSPGRGSEQFF.

This clone appeared many times. The CDR3, as DNA: TGTGCCAGCAGTTTAGAGAGGGTAGAGACCCAGTACTTC. It encodes CASSLERVETQYF. The rearrangement joins TRBV12-3 or TRBV12-4 to TRBJ2-5, with D possibly matching TRBD2 (5 bases). The CDR3 totals 13 residues. V was clipped by 1 base and J by 4 bases, with 7 bases between them.

The table lists this clone with a count of one. The J gene is TRBJ2-1, the V gene TRBV5-1; the match to TRBD2 covers 8 bases. Trimming at V came to 0 bases and at J to 8 bases, leaving 4 bases not matched to a gene. CDR1 is SGHRS, CDR2 YFSETQ, per germline. The length of the CDR3 is 14 residues. For the CDR3, the DNA is TGCGCCAGCAGCTTGGATAGCGGGATTCATGAGCAGTTCTTC. Its protein is CASSLDSGIHEQFF.

The CDR3 loop reads CASSTTGGLNEKLFF. In DNA, the CDR3 is TGTGCCAGCAGCACTACAGGGGGCTTAAATGAAAAACTGTTTTTT. The V gene is TRBV9, the J gene TRBJ1-4; 9 positions match TRBD1. CDR3 length: 15 residues. Germline V gene lookup returns CDR1 SGDLS and CDR2 YYNGEE. Losses at the gene ends were 4 bases for V and 5 bases for J; bases not matched to a gene: 6. Full variable domain (rest looked up from reference TRBV9 and TRBJ1-4): DSGVTQTPKHLITATGQRVTLRCSPRSGDLSVYWYQQSLDQGLQFLIQYYNGEERAKGNILERFSAQQFPDLHSELNLSSLELGDSALYFCASSTTGGLNEKLFFGSGTQLSVL.

The V gene is TRBV12-3 or TRBV12-4, the J gene TRBJ2-7; D perhaps matches TRBD1 (5 bases). CDR3 size: 12 residues. V was shortened by 6 bases and J by 4 bases, with 10 bases between the two germline ends. CDR3 bases: TGTGCCAGCAGCCCCGACAGTTACGAGCAGTACTTC. Translation gives CASSPDSYEQYF.

The rearrangement links TRBV7-9 to TRBJ2-7, with 10 positions matching TRBD1. CDR1 is SEHNR, CDR2 FQNEAQ, per germline (reference sequence). This CDR3 is built from 15 residues. Trimming took 7 bases from V and 6 from J; bases not matched to a gene: 12. CDR3 DNA sequence: TGTGCCAGCAATACGCCGGGACAGGGGACGGGCGAGCAGTACTTC. Its protein is CASNTPGQGTGEQYF.

This chain uses TRBV2 with TRBJ1-6, with D uncertain. This CDR3 has 14 residues. The V end was cut by 6 bases, the J end by 4 bases, with 10 bases between. Germline V gene data show CDR1 as SNHLY and CDR2 as FYNNEI. CDR3 residues: CASRGLDYNSPLHF. CDR3 DNA: TGTGCCAGCAGAGGACTGGATTATAATTCACCCCTCCACTTT.

The chain combines TRBV7-9 with TRBJ1-1; D is uncertain. The CDR3 runs 14 residues. Trimming pared 6 bases from V and 0 bases from J, leaving 11 bases between. In germline, CDR1 is SEHNR, CDR2 FQNEAQ (reference sequence). CDR3 amino acids: CASRSARMNTEAFF. In nucleotides, the CDR3 is TGTGCCAGCAGAAGCGCTCGCATGAACACTGAAGCTTTCTTT.

In its sample, this clone was seen once. CDR3 in DNA: TGTGCCAGCAGCTTAAGCGAAGGGACATACTACGAGCAGTACTTC. It is translated as CASSLSEGTYYEQYF. The chain has TRBV11-2 and TRBJ2-7; perhaps TRBD1 as D (6 bases). The CDR3 contains 15 residues. With 2 bases removed from V and 3 bases from J, the gap between germline ends came to 14 bases. CDR1 SGHAT and CDR2 FQNNGV come from the germline V gene. The whole variable domain, filled in from reference TRBV11-2 and TRBJ2-7, reads EAGVAQSPRYKIIEKRQSVAFWCNPISGHATLYWYQQILGQGPKLLIQFQNNGVVDDSQLPKDRFSAERLKGVDSTLKIQPAKLEDSAVYLCASSLSEGTYYEQYFGPGTRLTVT.

This sequence joins TRBV15 and TRBJ1-1; D unclear. CDR1 is LNHNV and CDR2 is YYDKDF in the germline V gene (reference sequence). The CDR3 has 17 amino acids. V lost 0 bases, J lost 0 bases, and 14 bases lay in between. CDR3 sequence: CATSRDSSLYMNTEAFF. CDR3 DNA sequence: TGTGCCACCAGCAGAGATAGCAGCCTGTACATGAACACTGAAGCTTTCTTT.

Only a few counts were recorded for this clone. The J gene is TRBJ2-4, the V gene TRBV18, with D perhaps matching TRBD2 (7 bases). Germline assignment: CDR1 KGHSH and CDR2 LQKENI. The length of the CDR3 is 18 residues. Trimming took 5 bases from V and 1 from J, leaving 21 bases between them. DNA of the CDR3: TGTGCCAGCTCATCTAGCGGAAGGGGGAATCGGGCCAAAAACATTCAGTACTTC. Residues: CASSSSGRGNRAKNIQYF.

The count of this clone is one. The chain employs TRBV4-3 and TRBJ2-1; 9 bases are shared with TRBD2. The trim removed 8 bases at V and 5 bases at J, leaving 13 bases unmatched. Germline-derived CDR1 and CDR2 are LGHNA and YSLEER. CDR3 length equals 16 residues. Here the CDR3 reads CASSQGLAGINNEQFF. The DNA for the CDR3 is TGCGCCAGCTCTCAGGGTCTAGCGGGGATTAACAATGAGCAGTTCTTC.

Only a few counts were recorded for this clone. J is TRBJ1-3 and V is TRBV5-5, with 9 nucleotides matching TRBD1. The CDR3 has 15 amino acids. Germline CDR1 is SGHKS and CDR2 is YYEKEE (reference sequence). The V and J ends lost 4 bases and 2 bases, in that order; junction bases with no gene match: 4. The CDR3 nucleotides are TGTGCCAGCAGCCCGGGACAGGGCCCTGGAAACACCATATATTTT. Its translation: CASSPGQGPGNTIYF.

The chain links TRBV11-3 to TRBJ2-5; D perhaps matches TRBD1 (6 bases). CDR1 SGHNT and CDR2 YENEEA come from the germline V gene. The CDR3 has 14 residues. V lost 1 base and J 2 bases, leaving 8 bases between the germline ends. For the CDR3, the DNA is TGTGCCAGCAGCTTAGGGGGGCGACAAGAGACCCAGTACTTC. Protein sequence: CASSLGGRQETQYF.